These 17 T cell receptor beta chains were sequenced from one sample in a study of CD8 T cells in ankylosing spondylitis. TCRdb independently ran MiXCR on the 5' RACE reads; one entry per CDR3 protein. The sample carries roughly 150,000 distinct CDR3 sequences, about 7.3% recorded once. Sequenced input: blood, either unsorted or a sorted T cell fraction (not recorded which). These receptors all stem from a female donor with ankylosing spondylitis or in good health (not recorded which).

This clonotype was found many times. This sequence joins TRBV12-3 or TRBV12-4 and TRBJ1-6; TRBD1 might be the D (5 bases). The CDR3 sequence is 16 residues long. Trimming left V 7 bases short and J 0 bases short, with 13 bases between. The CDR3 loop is CASKRDASSYNSPLHF. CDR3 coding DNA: TGTGCCAGCAAAAGGGACGCGAGCTCCTATAATTCACCCCTCCACTTT.

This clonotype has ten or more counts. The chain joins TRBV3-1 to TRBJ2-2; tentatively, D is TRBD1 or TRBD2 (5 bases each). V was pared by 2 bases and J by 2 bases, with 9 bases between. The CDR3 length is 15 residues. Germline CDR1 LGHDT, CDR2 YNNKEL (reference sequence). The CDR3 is CASSQWGSNTGELFF. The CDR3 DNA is TGTGCCAGCAGCCAATGGGGGAGCAACACCGGGGAGCTGTTTTTT.

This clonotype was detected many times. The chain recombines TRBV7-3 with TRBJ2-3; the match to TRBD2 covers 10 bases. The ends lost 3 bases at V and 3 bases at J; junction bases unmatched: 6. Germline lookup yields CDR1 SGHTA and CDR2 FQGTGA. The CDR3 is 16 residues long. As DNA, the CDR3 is TGTGCCAGCAGCTTGCAAGCGGGGGGGCTAACAGATACGCAGTATTTT. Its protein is CASSLQAGGLTDTQYF.

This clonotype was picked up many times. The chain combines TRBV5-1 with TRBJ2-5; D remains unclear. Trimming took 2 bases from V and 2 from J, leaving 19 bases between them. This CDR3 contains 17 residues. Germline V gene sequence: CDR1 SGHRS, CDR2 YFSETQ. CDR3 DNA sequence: TGCGCCAGCAGCTTAAGTCATGGGGTGGAACGGCAAGAGACCCAGTACTTC. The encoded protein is CASSLSHGVERQETQYF.

The CDR3 reads CASSLATLNTEAFF. The CDR3 DNA is TGTGCCAGCAGCTTAGCTACATTGAACACTGAAGCTTTCTTT. This chain joins TRBV7-9 and TRBJ1-1; D remains ambiguous. Germline-derived CDR1 and CDR2 are SEHNR and FQNEAQ (reference sequence). CDR3 length equals 14 residues. V dropped 0 bases and J dropped 0 bases, with 5 bases sitting between them.

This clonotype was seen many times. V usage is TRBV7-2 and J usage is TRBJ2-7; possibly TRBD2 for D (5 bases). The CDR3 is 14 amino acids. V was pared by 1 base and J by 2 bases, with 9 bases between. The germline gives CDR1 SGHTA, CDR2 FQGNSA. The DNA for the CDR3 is TGTGCCAGCAGCTTAGTAGGGAGCACCTACGAGCAGTACTTC. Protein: CASSLVGSTYEQYF.

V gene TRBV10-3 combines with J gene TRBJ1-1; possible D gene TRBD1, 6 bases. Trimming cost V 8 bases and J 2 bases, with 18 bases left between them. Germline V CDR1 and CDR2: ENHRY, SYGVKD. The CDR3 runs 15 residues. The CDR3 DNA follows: TGTGCCATCGCAGCCCCTGGCAGGGGTAACACTGAAGCTTTCTTT. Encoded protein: CAIAAPGRGNTEAFF.

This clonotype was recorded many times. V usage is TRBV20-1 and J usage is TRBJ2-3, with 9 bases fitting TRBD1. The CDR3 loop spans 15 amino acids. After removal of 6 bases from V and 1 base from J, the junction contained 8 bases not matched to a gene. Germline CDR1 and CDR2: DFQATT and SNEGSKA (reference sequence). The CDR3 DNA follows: TGCAGTGCCACGACGGGACAGGGAGGCACAGATACGCAGTATTTT. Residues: CSATTGQGGTDTQYF.

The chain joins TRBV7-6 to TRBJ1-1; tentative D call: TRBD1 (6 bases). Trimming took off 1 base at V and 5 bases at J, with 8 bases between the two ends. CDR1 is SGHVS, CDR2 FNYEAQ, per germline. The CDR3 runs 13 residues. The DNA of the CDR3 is TGTGCCAGCAGCTTAGAAGGGGGGACTGAAGCTTTCTTT. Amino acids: CASSLEGGTEAFF.

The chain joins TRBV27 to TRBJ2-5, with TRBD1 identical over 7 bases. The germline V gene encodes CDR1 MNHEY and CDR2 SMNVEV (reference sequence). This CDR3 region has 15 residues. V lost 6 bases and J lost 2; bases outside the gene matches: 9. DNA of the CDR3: TGTGCCAGCAGCTCCCCGGGACAGAGGCAAGAGACCCAGTACTTC. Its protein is CASSSPGQRQETQYF.

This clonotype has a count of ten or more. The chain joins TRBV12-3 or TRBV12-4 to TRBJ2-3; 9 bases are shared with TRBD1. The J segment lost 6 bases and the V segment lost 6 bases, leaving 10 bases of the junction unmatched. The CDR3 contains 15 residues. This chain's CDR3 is CASSPGDRVADTQYF. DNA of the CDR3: TGTGCCAGCAGCCCCGGGGACAGGGTAGCCGATACGCAGTATTTT.

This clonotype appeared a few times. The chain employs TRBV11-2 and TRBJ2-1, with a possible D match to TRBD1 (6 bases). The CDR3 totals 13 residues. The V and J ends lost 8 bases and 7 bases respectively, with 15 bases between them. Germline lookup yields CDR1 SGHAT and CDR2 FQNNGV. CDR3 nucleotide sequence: TGTGCCAGCGGGGCAGGGGTAGGGAATGAGCAGTTCTTC. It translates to CASGAGVGNEQFF.

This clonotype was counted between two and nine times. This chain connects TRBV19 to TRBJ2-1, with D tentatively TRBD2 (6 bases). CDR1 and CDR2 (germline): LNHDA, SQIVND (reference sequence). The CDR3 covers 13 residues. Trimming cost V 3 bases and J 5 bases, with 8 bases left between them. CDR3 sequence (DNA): TGTGCCAGTAGTATGGGGGGAAACAATGAGCAGTTCTTC. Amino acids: CASSMGGNNEQFF.

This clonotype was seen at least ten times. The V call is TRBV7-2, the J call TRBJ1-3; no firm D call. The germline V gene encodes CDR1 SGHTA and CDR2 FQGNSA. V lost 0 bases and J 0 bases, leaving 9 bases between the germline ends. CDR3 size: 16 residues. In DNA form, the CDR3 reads TGTGCCAGCAGCTTAGCTTTTTTAGGCTCTGGAAACACCATATATTTT. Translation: CASSLAFLGSGNTIYF.

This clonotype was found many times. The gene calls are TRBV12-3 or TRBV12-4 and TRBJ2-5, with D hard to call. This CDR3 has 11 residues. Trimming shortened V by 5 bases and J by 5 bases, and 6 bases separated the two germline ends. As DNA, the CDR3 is TGTGCCAGCAGTATTGGCGAGACCCAGTACTTC. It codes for CASSIGETQYF.

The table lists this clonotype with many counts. Here the CDR3 reads CASSSQLRHNEQFF. The CDR3 DNA follows: TGCGCCAGCAGCTCACAGCTCAGACACAATGAGCAGTTCTTC. The chain has TRBV5-1 and TRBJ2-1, with D unclear. Trimming left V 3 bases short and J 5 bases short, with 12 bases between. The CDR3 totals 14 residues. Germline V gene sequence: CDR1 SGHRS, CDR2 YFSETQ.

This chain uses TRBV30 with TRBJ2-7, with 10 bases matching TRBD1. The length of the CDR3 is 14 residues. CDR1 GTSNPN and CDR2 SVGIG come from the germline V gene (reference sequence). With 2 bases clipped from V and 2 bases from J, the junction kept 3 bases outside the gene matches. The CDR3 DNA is TGTGCCTGGAGTCAAGGACAGGGGGCCTACGAGCAGTACTTC. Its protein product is CAWSQGQGAYEQYF.